This TCR beta chain was sequenced during a study of CD8 T cells in ankylosing spondylitis. TCRdb re-derived calls from the 5' RACE reads in MiXCR, one entry per CDR3 protein. The sample contains some 92,000 distinct CDR3 sequences, around 25% of which appear only once. Trimming at V came to 2 bases and at J to 4 bases, leaving 6 bases not matched to a gene. Germline assignment: CDR1 SGHRS and CDR2 YFSETQ. The CDR3 extends over 15 amino acids. This clonotype was obtained from a male donor with ankylosing spondylitis or in good health (not recorded which). The chain employs TRBV5-1 and TRBJ1-1; 9 nucleotides agree with TRBD1. What was sequenced was blood, either unsorted or a sorted T cell fraction (not recorded which). The CDR3 bases are TGCGCCAGCAGCTTCTCTAGACAGGGGGTCACTGAAGCTTTCTTT. Its protein is CASSFSRQGVTEAFF.